This T cell receptor beta chain was retrieved from a study of blood T cell repertoires in COVID-19. Remarks on this clone: The sample contains more than one DNA sequence encoding this CDR3.

Only in-frame clones appear in the TCRdb table, and some are missing; sequencing was by immunoSEQ multiplex PCR. The profile covers around 200,000 clones, with more than 85% appearing a single time and less than 3.5% taken by the ten largest. The CDR3 extends over 16 amino acids. Looked up from germline, CDR1 is SGHVS and CDR2 is FNYEAQ. V shed 4 bases and J 5 bases; nucleotides not matched to a gene: 6. The V gene is TRBV7-6, the J gene TRBJ2-5; TRBD2 matches 14 bases. This TCR was sampled from a middle-aged man with active or convalescent COVID-19. Sequencing was performed on peripheral blood. The CDR3 sequence: CASSSGLAGGRETQYF. CDR3 nucleotides: TGTGCCAGCAGCTCCGGACTAGCGGGGGGTCGGGAGACCCAGTACTTC.